Listed below are T cell receptor beta chains from one sample, sequenced in a study of T cell responses to AZD1222 COVID-19 vaccine. Sequencing used immunoSEQ multiplex PCR; TCRdb keeps in-frame clones, though not all of them. The sample comprises about 130,000 clones, around 87% of which are singletons, and about 10% rests with the top ten. This sample comprised peripheral blood, obtained on day 0 of AZD1222 vaccination. The source is an adult in good health. Both conserved end residues are trimmed from each CDR3.

cdr3_aa: ASSLGASGYNEQF; j_call: TRBJ2-1; v_call: TRBV27
cdr3_aa: ASSPIGVAYEQY; j_call: TRBJ2-7; v_call: TRBV4-1
cdr3_aa: ASSTRTVETQY; j_call: TRBJ2-5; v_call: TRBV13
cdr3_aa: ASSLRAGGPHEQF; j_call: TRBJ2-1; v_call: TRBV7-3
cdr3_aa: ASSSWTGMVTYNEQF; j_call: TRBJ2-1; v_call: TRBV27
cdr3_aa: ASSQGKGRGGELF; j_call: TRBJ2-2; v_call: TRBV4-3
cdr3_aa: ASSKVRPGVRDTQY; j_call: TRBJ2-3; v_call: TRBV21-1
cdr3_aa: ASSVAVRGEAF; j_call: TRBJ1-1; v_call: TRBV9
cdr3_aa: ASSLAGQRNLF; j_call: TRBJ1-4; v_call: TRBV12-3/TRBV12-4
cdr3_aa: ASSSPYRTGELF; j_call: TRBJ2-2; v_call: TRBV5-6
cdr3_aa: ASSLVAGNTIY; j_call: TRBJ1-3; v_call: TRBV7-2
cdr3_aa: ASRPGTSGSWAQY; j_call: TRBJ2-5; v_call: TRBV5-1
cdr3_aa: ATSTYRGPYEQY; j_call: TRBJ2-7; v_call: TRBV15
cdr3_aa: ASSEARGIVASEQY; j_call: TRBJ2-7; v_call: TRBV2
cdr3_aa: ASSLAWDTGELF; j_call: TRBJ2-2; v_call: TRBV7-2
cdr3_aa: ASSRTGGHTEAF; j_call: TRBJ1-1; v_call: TRBV6-5
cdr3_aa: ASSLRGHGYT; j_call: TRBJ1-2; v_call: TRBV27
cdr3_aa: STLGGNTEAF; j_call: TRBJ1-1; v_call: TRBV29-1
cdr3_aa: ASSLVGGAYSYEQY; j_call: TRBJ2-7; v_call: TRBV11-2
cdr3_aa: ASSERGSSYGYT; j_call: TRBJ1-2; v_call: TRBV6-1
cdr3_aa: ASSREGVIGETQY; j_call: TRBJ2-5; v_call: TRBV18
cdr3_aa: SARGQETQY; j_call: TRBJ2-5; v_call: TRBV20-1
cdr3_aa: ASSAEHATNEKLF; j_call: TRBJ1-4; v_call: TRBV5-1
cdr3_aa: ASTTTTGIGLVTEAF; j_call: TRBJ1-1; v_call: TRBV27
cdr3_aa: SVEDQGHATGELF; j_call: TRBJ2-2; v_call: TRBV29-1
cdr3_aa: ASQELGPDTQY; j_call: TRBJ2-3; v_call: TRBV5-1
cdr3_aa: ASSPTSRLGQF; j_call: TRBJ2-1; v_call: TRBV7-3
cdr3_aa: AWSPPAPLSGYT; j_call: TRBJ1-2; v_call: TRBV30
cdr3_aa: ASSSQGTYGYT; j_call: TRBJ1-2; v_call: TRBV28
cdr3_aa: ASSIGTYNEQF; j_call: TRBJ2-1; v_call: TRBV19
cdr3_aa: ASSLGGTTDNEQF; j_call: TRBJ2-1; v_call: TRBV28
cdr3_aa: ASSFAGAQNYEQY; j_call: TRBJ2-7; v_call: TRBV6-2/TRBV6-3
cdr3_aa: ASSTGLAGGPTDTQY; j_call: TRBJ2-3; v_call: TRBV5-4
cdr3_aa: ASSPLFSYNEQF; j_call: TRBJ2-1; v_call: TRBV11-2
cdr3_aa: AISDDGGNYNEQF; j_call: TRBJ2-1; v_call: TRBV10-3
cdr3_aa: ASSVGLESPLH; j_call: TRBJ1-6; v_call: TRBV9
cdr3_aa: SVEDLAWTGQETQY; j_call: TRBJ2-5; v_call: TRBV29-1
cdr3_aa: AWSGGLLQETQY; j_call: TRBJ2-5; v_call: TRBV30
cdr3_aa: ASSVGAGQGPPYEQY; j_call: TRBJ2-7; v_call: TRBV9
cdr3_aa: ASSLAGRDSYEQY; j_call: TRBJ2-7; v_call: TRBV7-8
cdr3_aa: ASSWTSGRGLLSDEQF; j_call: TRBJ2-1; v_call: TRBV10-2
cdr3_aa: ASSYPPGFNYGYT; j_call: TRBJ1-2; v_call: TRBV13
cdr3_aa: AWSPEQGALYGYT; j_call: TRBJ1-2; v_call: TRBV30
cdr3_aa: SVGLVAGVAYEQY; j_call: TRBJ2-7; v_call: TRBV29-1
cdr3_aa: ASSLGDYTGELF; j_call: TRBJ2-2; v_call: TRBV11-3
cdr3_aa: ASSLEGWSSYNEQF; j_call: TRBJ2-1; v_call: TRBV5-1
cdr3_aa: AISESQGSSYEQY; j_call: TRBJ2-7; v_call: TRBV10-3
cdr3_aa: ASSPTGQSQETQY; j_call: TRBJ2-5; v_call: TRBV7-2